The source of this T cell receptor (beta chain) is a study of T-cell memory formation after mild COVID-19. As for the study in general: Clustering of TCRs was largely donor specific. Study-wide results and caveats: Those CD4+ clones that contracted were mainly in CM and EM (CD8+ ones in EMRA). Among clones contracting day 15 to 85, CD4/CD8 was balanced, whereas later expanders leaned CD4+.

Trimming removed 6 bases from V and 6 bases from J; junction bases left unmatched: 0. CDR1 is KGHSH and CDR2 is LQKENI in the germline V gene. The CDR3 consists of 12 residues. Sample barcodes and UMIs were carried by the TCR alpha and TCR beta cDNA libraries that 5'RACE generated with constant-segment primers. Each CDR3 protein gets one entry after TCRdb re-called the 5' RACE reads with MiXCR. The table lists just under 150,000 distinct CDR3 sequences, under 7% of them singletons. This clonotype has just a few counts. Antigen unknown. The source is an adult woman who had mild COVID-19 (a few samples of this study predate the infection). Cell type and time point are not known. This sequence joins TRBV18 and TRBJ1-4; 8 bases fit TRBD1. The sample consisted of PBMCs or a T cell subset sorted from them (not recorded which). The CDR3 bases are TGTGCCAGCTCGGACAGGGATGAAAAACTGTTTTTT. This sequence encodes CASSDRDEKLFF. The entire variable domain, with the rest obtained from reference TRBV18 and TRBJ1-4, is as follows: NAGVMQNPRHLVRRRGQEARLRCSPMKGHSHVYWYRQLPEEGLKFMVYLQKENIIDESGMPKERFSAEFPKEGPSILRIQQVVRGDSAAYFCASSDRDEKLFFGSGTQLSVL.